Below are 21 T cell receptor beta chains sequenced from a single sample in a study of cytomegalovirus exposure and HLA in healthy donors. 13 Jbeta primers and 60 Vbeta primers were used for the PCR. Here immunoSEQ multiplex PCR was the method, and the copy in TCRdb shows in-frame clones only, minus some. Seen here are some 160,000 clones, roughly 82% observed once, and the top ten hold around 1.6%. The material sequenced was PBMCs. Source of these receptors: a woman in her twenties or thirties in good health and CMV-seronegative.

Note on this clone: One junction end disagrees with the germline gene, perhaps due to a read error. The rearrangement uses TRBV30 and TRBJ1-2; D remains ambiguous. CDR1 and CDR2 (germline): GTSNPN, SVGIG (reference sequence). The CDR3 loop spans 12 amino acids. CDR3 amino acids: CAWSIENYGYPF. In DNA, the CDR3 is TGTGCCTGGAGTATTGAGAACTATGGCTACCCCTTC.

The chain is built from TRBV7-9 and TRBJ2-7, with D uncertain. The CDR3 sequence is 15 residues long. Germline V gene data show CDR1 as SEHNR and CDR2 as FQNEAQ (reference sequence). Trimming took 1 base from V and 3 from J, leaving 13 bases between them. Here the CDR3 reads CASSLVESSIYEQYF. CDR3 nucleotides: TGTGCCAGCAGCTTAGTAGAGTCTAGTATCTACGAGCAGTACTTC. Supplemented by reference TRBV7-9 and TRBJ2-7, the full variable domain reads DTGVSQNPRHKITKRGQNVTFRCDPISEHNRLYWYRQTLGQGPEFLTYFQNEAQLEKSRLLSDRFSAERPKGSFSTLEIQRTEQGDSAMYLCASSLVESSIYEQYFGPGTRLTVT.

The chain employs TRBV7-9 and TRBJ2-5; the D gene is possibly TRBD1 (5 bases). The length of the CDR3 is 14 residues. The V gene lost 4 bases and the J gene lost 0 bases, with 9 bases spanning the gap. Germline V gene data show CDR1 as SEHNR and CDR2 as FQNEAQ (reference sequence). CDR3 sequence (DNA): TGTGCCAGCAGCTCCCGGACACACCAAGAGACCCAGTACTTC. Its translation: CASSSRTHQETQYF.

The chain employs TRBV7-8 and TRBJ2-7, with 10 bases identical to TRBD1. J gave up 5 bases and V 3 bases, and 4 bases lay outside the gene matches. The CDR3 has 14 amino acids. Germline V CDR1 and CDR2: SGHVS, FQNEAQ. The CDR3 DNA reads TGTGCCAGCAGCTTGACAGGGGGCCTCAACGAGCAGTACTTC. Translated: CASSLTGGLNEQYF. Based on the CDR3 plus reference TRBV7-8 and TRBJ2-7, the full variable domain is GAGVSQSPRYKVAKRGQDVALRCDPISGHVSLFWYQQALGQGPEFLTYFQNEAQLDKSGLPSDRFFAERPEGSVSTLKIQRTQQEDSAVYLCASSLTGGLNEQYFGPGTRLTVT.

In its sample, this clone was seen a few times. The rearrangement uses TRBV7-6 and TRBJ1-4, with 7 bases matching TRBD1. The CDR3 is made up of 14 amino acids. Germline trimming cut 1 base from V and 7 bases from J; bases unmatched to any gene: 3. CDR1 is SGHVS and CDR2 is FNYEAQ in the germline V gene. The CDR3 DNA sequence: TGTGCCAGCAGCTTAGTAGGGGGCAGTGAAAAACTGTTTTTT. This translates into CASSLVGGSEKLFF.

This chain connects TRBV28 to TRBJ2-7; tentative D call: TRBD2 (5 bases). The CDR3 length is 12 residues. Germline V CDR1 and CDR2: MDHEN, SYDVKM. CDR3 in DNA: TGTGCGAGTGGGGAGAGGATCTACGAGCAGTACTTC. Translating gives CASGERIYEQYF.

The chain recombines TRBV6-6 with TRBJ1-1; no clear D. Trimming left V 5 bases short and J 2 bases short, with 12 bases between. The CDR3 runs 14 residues. Germline loops: CDR1 MNHNY, CDR2 SVGAGI (reference sequence). The CDR3 loop reads CASSPIEANTEAFF. The CDR3 region has the DNA TGTGCCAGCAGTCCGATCGAGGCCAACACTGAAGCTTTCTTT.

This clone has just one count. V gene TRBV28 combines with J gene TRBJ1-1, with a possible D match to TRBD1 (5 bases). The CDR3 is 20 amino acids. The germline CDR1 and CDR2 sequences are MDHEN and SYDVKM. V lost 4 bases, J lost 0 bases, and 27 bases lay in between. As DNA, the CDR3 is TGTGCCAGCAGTTCGGGACTCTGGGCTATTCGAGTCTACATGAACACTGAAGCTTTCTTT. It specifies CASSSGLWAIRVYMNTEAFF.

The rearrangement uses TRBV5-4 and TRBJ2-2; TRBD1 matches at 7 bases. Germline CDR1 is SGHNT and CDR2 is YYREEE (reference sequence). The ends lost 2 bases at V and 4 bases at J; junction bases unmatched: 8. This CDR3 spans 16 amino acids. The CDR3 DNA follows: TGTGCCAGCAGCTTCTTAAGGACAGGACTCACCGGGGAGCTGTTTTTT. Translation gives CASSFLRTGLTGELFF.

The chain joins TRBV5-1 to TRBJ2-7; a weak D match, TRBD2 (5 bases). The ends were cut back, 3 bases at V and 0 bases at J, with 7 bases in the middle. The germline V gene encodes CDR1 SGHRS and CDR2 YFSETQ. The length of the CDR3 is 13 residues. The CDR3 DNA is TGCGCCAGCAGCTCAGCGGCCTCCTACGAGCAGTACTTC. It yields the protein CASSSAASYEQYF. Together with reference TRBV5-1 and TRBJ2-7, the CDR3 gives the full variable domain: KAGVTQTPRYLIKTRGQQVTLSCSPISGHRSVSWYQQTPGQGLQFLFEYFSETQRNKGNFPGRFSGRQFSNSRSEMNVSTLELGDSALYLCASSSAASYEQYFGPGTRLTVT.

The V and J genes are TRBV2 and TRBJ2-1; 7 nucleotides line up with TRBD1. Germline V gene sequence: CDR1 SNHLY, CDR2 FYNNEI. V was pared by 5 bases and J by 6 bases, with 13 bases of the junction left unmatched. CDR3 length: 16 amino acids. The CDR3 is CASSRLQGFGFNEQFF. In DNA form, the CDR3 reads TGTGCCAGCAGTCGCCTACAGGGGTTCGGTTTCAATGAGCAGTTCTTC.

The chain employs TRBV7-8 and TRBJ2-5; 7 bases agree with TRBD1. J lost 3 bases, V lost 6 bases, and 7 bases had no gene match. Germline V gene lookup returns CDR1 SGHVS and CDR2 FQNEAQ. The CDR3 extends over 14 amino acids. In DNA, the CDR3 is TGTGCCAGCAGGAAAAGACAGGGCGAAGAGACCCAGTACTTC. It yields the protein CASRKRQGEETQYF.

Regarding this clone: Mismatch with germline at one junction end may stem from a read error. This chain links TRBV4-1 with TRBJ1-1; 9 nucleotides align to TRBD1. CDR1 MGHRA and CDR2 YSYEKL come from the germline V gene. The CDR3 has 16 amino acids. The CDR3, as DNA: TGCGTCAGCAGCCAAGTTACAGGGGGCTTGAACACTGAAGCTTTCTTT. Its protein is CVSSQVTGGLNTEAFF.

J is TRBJ2-2 and V is TRBV6-5, with D tentatively TRBD1 (6 bases). This CDR3 is 14 amino acids long. Deletions cut 9 bases from V and 2 bases from J, with 13 bases between. Germline V gene data show CDR1 as MNHEY and CDR2 as SVGAGI. The CDR3 region has the DNA TGTGCCAGTCAGGGGACGGGTAACACCGGGGAGCTGTTTTTT. It codes for CASQGTGNTGELFF.

This clone was observed a handful of times. This sequence joins TRBV28 and TRBJ2-2; D may be TRBD1 (5 bases). CDR1 is MDHEN, CDR2 SYDVKM, per germline. This CDR3 spans 14 amino acids. Trimming stripped 6 bases from V and 4 bases from J, with 12 bases between. The CDR3: CASRSDRITGELFF. The CDR3 nucleotides read TGTGCCAGCAGAAGCGACAGAATCACCGGGGAGCTGTTTTTT.

The chain carries TRBV9 and TRBJ2-1, with D perhaps TRBD1 (7 bases). Germline V CDR1 and CDR2: SGDLS, YYNGEE. There are 14 residues in the CDR3. V was clipped by 0 bases and J by 9 bases, with 13 bases between them. The CDR3 spells CASSVGAGGFEQFF. Here the CDR3 DNA reads TGTGCCAGCAGCGTAGGGGCAGGGGGGTTTGAGCAGTTCTTC. The full variable domain, in which reference TRBV9 and TRBJ2-1 provide the parts outside the CDR3, is DSGVTQTPKHLITATGQRVTLRCSPRSGDLSVYWYQQSLDQGLQFLIQYYNGEERAKGNILERFSAQQFPDLHSELNLSSLELGDSALYFCASSVGAGGFEQFFGPGTRLTVL.

The V and J genes are TRBV6-5 and TRBJ1-1, with TRBD1 matching 7 bases. This CDR3 is 13 amino acids long. With 7 bases clipped from V and 10 bases from J, the junction kept 12 bases outside the gene matches. The germline gives CDR1 MNHEY, CDR2 SVGAGI. The CDR3: CASTQGVGRRAFF. The CDR3 nucleotides read TGTGCCAGCACTCAGGGGGTAGGGAGGCGAGCTTTCTTT.

The V gene is TRBV2, the J gene TRBJ2-1, with 8 positions matching TRBD1. Germline V gene sequence: CDR1 SNHLY, CDR2 FYNNEI. V was clipped by 7 bases and J by 0 bases; unmatched bases: 8. The CDR3 consists of 16 residues. The CDR3 region has the DNA TGTGCCAGCAACCCGGGACAGGTGAGCTCCTACAATGAGCAGTTCTTC. This sequence encodes CASNPGQVSSYNEQFF.

DNA for the CDR3: TGTGCCAGCAGTTTATGGGGACAGGGTCCTTACGAGCAGTACTTC. It specifies CASSLWGQGPYEQYF. V usage is TRBV28 and J usage is TRBJ2-7, with 9 bases fitting TRBD1. In germline, CDR1 is MDHEN, CDR2 SYDVKM. The junction had 4 bases not matched to a gene; V was cut back by 0 bases and J by 4 bases. CDR3 length: 15 residues.

This sequence joins TRBV30 and TRBJ1-1; TRBD1 aligns across 7 bases. V was pared by 3 bases and J by 4 bases, with 8 bases of the junction left unmatched. The CDR3 contains 14 residues. From germline, CDR1 is GTSNPN and CDR2 SVGIG (reference sequence). The CDR3 DNA is TGTGCCTGGAGACCGACAGGGATTGGCACTGAAGCTTTCTTT. Translating it yields CAWRPTGIGTEAFF.

This sequence joins TRBV27 and TRBJ1-1; tentatively, D is TRBD1 (5 bases). There are 18 residues in the CDR3. Germline-derived CDR1 and CDR2 are MNHEY and SMNVEV (reference sequence). V lost 7 bases, J lost 5 bases, and 29 bases lay in between. The CDR3 DNA is TGTGCCAGCACCCACGGTCCGGGACGGGAGTTATTGAGTACTGAAGCTTTCTTT. This translates into CASTHGPGRELLSTEAFF.